This T cell receptor beta chain came from a study of T cells after yellow fever vaccination. This clonotype has more than one count but fewer than ten. Its antigen remains unknown. The CDR3 has 15 amino acids. Trimming took 1 base from V and 4 from J; bases not matched to a gene: 7. Germline values: CDR1 SGHRS, CDR2 YFSETQ. Study outcomes and limitations: A minor fraction of clonotypes spanned both CD4 and CD8 compartments. Repertoires obtained by FACS sorting could include abundant clonotypes that entered as contaminants from the bulk population. Subsequent booster samples again held most clones from primary vaccination (nearly 98% CD4, roughly 90% CD8).

5'RACE template switching generated TCR cDNA, adding a universal primer site and UMIs. TCRdb recomputed calls from the 5' RACE reads with MiXCR, one row per CDR3 protein. The sample lists some 320,000 distinct CDR3 sequences; less than 9.5% were seen once. Sequencing was performed on CD4+ T cells sorted from PBMCs, taken 5 days after the yellow fever booster vaccination. This clonotype originated in a man aged 18 to 29 who received the YFV17D yellow fever vaccine. The chain employs TRBV5-1 and TRBJ1-1; 7 bases are a match to TRBD1. CDR3 amino acids: CASSLIGGGGTEAFF. The CDR3 region has the DNA TGCGCCAGCAGCTTGATAGGGGGCGGGGGCACTGAAGCTTTCTTT. Together with reference TRBV5-1 and TRBJ1-1, the CDR3 gives the full variable domain: KAGVTQTPRYLIKTRGQQVTLSCSPISGHRSVSWYQQTPGQGLQFLFEYFSETQRNKGNFPGRFSGRQFSNSRSEMNVSTLELGDSALYLCASSLIGGGGTEAFFGQGTRLTVV.